These 22 T cell receptor beta chains share one sample of origin, sequenced in a study of HIV-infected patients and healthy controls. From the 5' RACE reads, TCRdb called clonotypes with MiXCR, one entry per CDR3 protein. The repertoire has 18,000 or so distinct CDR3 sequences, 15% to 20% of them found once; the top ten carry around 34%. The sample was CD8+ T cells from blood. The receptors were sampled from a human donor in good health.

The V gene is TRBV3-1, the J gene TRBJ1-2; D is possibly TRBD1 (5 bases). The V gene lost 0 bases and the J gene lost 4 bases, with 15 bases spanning the gap. The CDR3 totals 16 residues. Germline loops: CDR1 LGHDT, CDR2 YNNKEL (reference sequence). The CDR3 protein is CASSQEGQGPFYGYTF. Here the CDR3 DNA reads TGTGCCAGCAGCCAAGAAGGGCAGGGACCTTTCTATGGCTACACCTTC.

This clonotype appeared a few times. The chain recombines TRBV11-2 with TRBJ2-2; no clear D. Germline CDR1 is SGHAT and CDR2 is FQNNGV. V was clipped by 0 bases and J by 1 base, with 15 bases between them. The CDR3 consists of 18 residues. The CDR3 is CASSLENAKRLNTGELFF. CDR3 coding DNA: TGTGCCAGCAGCTTAGAGAATGCGAAGCGTCTGAACACCGGGGAGCTGTTTTTT. Drawing the rest from reference TRBV11-2 and TRBJ2-2, the complete variable domain is EAGVAQSPRYKIIEKRQSVAFWCNPISGHATLYWYQQILGQGPKLLIQFQNNGVVDDSQLPKDRFSAERLKGVDSTLKIQPAKLEDSAVYLCASSLENAKRLNTGELFFGEGSRLTVL.

The sample holds many counts of this clonotype. V usage is TRBV29-1 and J usage is TRBJ2-2, with D hard to call. The CDR3 length is 12 residues. V was pared by 7 bases and J by 2 bases, with 8 bases between. Germline V gene data show CDR1 as SQVTM and CDR2 as ANQGSEA. The CDR3 is CSGTGNTGELFF. The CDR3, as DNA: TGCAGCGGTACGGGCAACACCGGGGAGCTGTTTTTT.

This clonotype was counted between two and nine times. The chain has TRBV6-5 and TRBJ2-3; the match to TRBD2 covers 8 bases. Germline loops: CDR1 MNHEY, CDR2 SVGAGI. Trimming at V came to 5 bases and at J to 2 bases, leaving 9 bases not matched to a gene. This CDR3 has 16 residues. CDR3 residues: CASSLGGTSPTDTQYF. CDR3 coding DNA: TGTGCCAGCAGTCTTGGCGGGACTAGTCCCACAGATACGCAGTATTTT.

This clonotype was seen more than once but under ten times. The chain employs TRBV11-2 and TRBJ1-2; the D is unclear. Looked up from germline, CDR1 is SGHAT and CDR2 is FQNNGV. Trimming left V 0 bases short and J 0 bases short, with 5 bases between. CDR3 length: 14 residues. CDR3 amino acids: CASSLEPTNYGYTF. The CDR3 nucleotides are TGTGCCAGCAGCTTAGAGCCAACTAACTATGGCTACACCTTC. The whole variable domain, remainder taken from reference TRBV11-2 and TRBJ1-2, is EAGVAQSPRYKIIEKRQSVAFWCNPISGHATLYWYQQILGQGPKLLIQFQNNGVVDDSQLPKDRFSAERLKGVDSTLKIQPAKLEDSAVYLCASSLEPTNYGYTFGSGTRLTVV.

At least ten counts were recorded for this clonotype. V and J are TRBV29-1 and TRBJ2-2; the D call may be TRBD1 or TRBD2 (5 bases each). Germline values: CDR1 SQVTM, CDR2 ANQGSEA. This CDR3 contains 13 residues. V lost 5 bases to trimming and J lost 7 bases, with 14 bases between them. CDR3 amino acids: CSVTWDGGGELFF. The CDR3 DNA reads as TGCAGCGTTACCTGGGACGGTGGCGGGGAGCTGTTTTTT.

The chain employs TRBV24-1 and TRBJ2-1; D is uncertain. Germline CDR1 reads KGHDR; CDR2 reads SFDVKD. This CDR3 has 14 amino acids. Trimming shortened V by 3 bases and J by 4 bases, and 9 bases separated the two germline ends. The DNA of the CDR3 is TGTGCCACCAGTGATCCCCAAGAATACAATGAGCAGTTCTTC. It codes for CATSDPQEYNEQFF.

This clonotype was counted only a few times. The chain couples TRBV7-2 to TRBJ1-1, with D perhaps TRBD1 (6 bases). The CDR3 has 18 residues. Germline CDR1 reads SGHTA; CDR2 reads FQGNSA. Trimming stripped 1 base from V and 3 bases from J, with 21 bases between. Written as DNA, the CDR3 is TGTGCCAGCAGCTTAGGTGGGACATTCTCTCCGGAATACACTGAAGCTTTCTTT. Translating gives CASSLGGTFSPEYTEAFF.

This clonotype has more than one count but fewer than ten. The CDR3: CASSQTTHTGELFF. Here the CDR3 DNA reads TGCGCCAGCAGCCAAACTACTCACACCGGGGAGCTGTTTTTT. The chain employs TRBV4-1 and TRBJ2-2, with no clear D. CDR3 length equals 14 residues. Germline loops: CDR1 MGHRA, CDR2 YSYEKL. The germline V and J ends were trimmed by 2 bases and 3 bases, with 7 bases remaining between them.

Ten or more counts support this clonotype. This rearrangement joins TRBV27 to TRBJ2-1, with 11 bases lining up with TRBD2. The CDR3 covers 15 residues. The junction had 7 bases not matched to a gene; V was cut back by 4 bases and J by 8 bases. Germline CDR1 MNHEY, CDR2 SMNVEV (reference sequence). The CDR3 region is CASSWVAGGPHEQFF. The CDR3 DNA sequence: TGTGCCAGCAGTTGGGTAGCGGGAGGGCCCCATGAGCAGTTCTTC.

Only a few counts were recorded for this clonotype. The V and J genes are TRBV6-5 and TRBJ1-6; maybe TRBD1 (6 bases). Germline CDR1 and CDR2: MNHEY and SVGAGI. This CDR3 region has 16 residues. Trimming took off 8 bases at V and 2 bases at J, with 16 bases between the two ends. This chain's CDR3 is CASSRGAGTYNSPLHF. The CDR3 bases are TGTGCCAGCTCTAGGGGGGCAGGCACCTATAATTCACCCCTCCACTTT.

The chain combines TRBV3-1 with TRBJ2-1; 8 bases are a match to TRBD2. Unmatched junction bases numbered 7, after V lost 0 bases and J lost 9 bases. There are 15 residues in the CDR3. Germline V gene lookup returns CDR1 LGHDT and CDR2 YNNKEL (reference sequence). This CDR3 is CASSQDNSGGGEQFF. CDR3 nucleotides: TGTGCCAGCAGCCAAGACAATTCCGGGGGGGGTGAGCAGTTCTTC.

The sample holds a few counts of this clonotype. The gene calls are TRBV11-2 and TRBJ2-2; 7 bases map to TRBD1. The CDR3 extends over 16 amino acids. Germline V lookup: CDR1 SGHAT, CDR2 FQNNGV. J lost 6 bases, V lost 5 bases, and 12 bases had no gene match. The CDR3 loop is CASSLSLRQGSGELFF. The CDR3 nucleotides are TGTGCCAGCAGCCTTAGCCTGAGACAGGGCTCCGGGGAGCTGTTTTTT.

The V call is TRBV13, the J call TRBJ2-7, with TRBD2 identical over 7 bases. CDR1 PRHDT and CDR2 FYEKMQ come from the germline V gene (reference sequence). The ends lost 4 bases at V and 6 bases at J; junction bases unmatched: 9. This CDR3 contains 14 residues. CDR3 nucleotide sequence: TGTGCCAGCAGCTCAGAAAGGGAGGGTCGCGAGCAGTACTTC. This encodes CASSSEREGREQYF.

Many counts were recorded for this clonotype. The chain recombines TRBV6-4 with TRBJ2-2, with no clear D. The CDR3 extends over 13 amino acids. Trimming took 3 bases from V and 1 from J, leaving 3 bases between them. The germline V gene has CDR1 MRHNA and CDR2 SNTAGT. This CDR3 reads CASSEGNTGELFF. CDR3 DNA sequence: TGTGCCAGCAGTGAGGGGAACACCGGGGAGCTGTTTTTT.

This clonotype ranks as medium-sized. This chain uses TRBV4-1 with TRBJ2-1; 7 bases match TRBD2. This CDR3 contains 16 residues. The J segment lost 5 bases and the V segment lost 1 base, leaving 8 bases of the junction unmatched. Looked up from germline, CDR1 is MGHRA and CDR2 is YSYEKL. CDR3 amino acids: CASSQVALASNNEQFF. In DNA form, the CDR3 reads TGCGCCAGCAGCCAAGTGGCACTAGCGTCGAACAATGAGCAGTTCTTC.

The V gene is TRBV4-3, the J gene TRBJ1-5; D uncertain. V shed 1 base and J shed 5 bases, with 9 bases lying between them. There are 14 residues in the CDR3. Germline CDR1 reads LGHNA; CDR2 reads YSLEER. The CDR3 loop reads CASSQGSLDQPQHF. The CDR3, as DNA: TGCGCCAGCAGCCAAGGGTCGTTGGATCAGCCCCAGCATTTT.

The J gene is TRBJ2-1, the V gene TRBV9; D is unresolved. Germline CDR1 reads SGDLS; CDR2 reads YYNGEE. CDR3 size: 14 residues. V gave up 4 bases and J gave up 5 bases, with 13 bases separating them. The CDR3 DNA reads TGTGCCAGCAGCCCTTGGAACAGCCACAATGAGCAGTTCTTC. This gives the protein CASSPWNSHNEQFF.

This clonotype appeared many times. This sequence joins TRBV20-1 and TRBJ2-7, with TRBD2 identical over 8 bases. Germline loops: CDR1 DFQATT, CDR2 SNEGSKA (reference sequence). The CDR3 runs 15 residues. V lost 6 bases and J lost 3; bases outside the gene matches: 13. The CDR3 nucleotides are TGCAGTGCCTCCGACGGAGCGGGGGCTCTCTACGAGCAGTACTTC. Protein: CSASDGAGALYEQYF.

This clonotype appeared many times. V usage is TRBV28 and J usage is TRBJ2-7, with 12 bases lining up with TRBD2. Germline V gives CDR1 MDHEN, CDR2 SYDVKM. With 4 bases clipped from V and 6 bases from J, the junction kept 7 bases outside the gene matches. CDR3 length: 15 amino acids. In nucleotides, the CDR3 is TGTGCCAGCAGTTCCCAGACTAGCGGGAGTCGCGAGCAGTACTTC. It specifies CASSSQTSGSREQYF.

The chain joins TRBV6-1 to TRBJ2-1; 8 bases agree with TRBD2. The CDR3 is 15 residues long. V lost 3 bases to trimming and J lost 3 bases; unmatched junction nucleotides: 4. Germline loops: CDR1 MNHNS, CDR2 SASEGT. CDR3 bases: TGTGCCAGCAGTGAGGAGACTAGCGACTACAATGAGCAGTTCTTC. Its translation is CASSEETSDYNEQFF.

This clonotype was detected ten times or more. The chain couples TRBV11-2 to TRBJ2-5; D is unclear. Per germline, CDR1 SGHAT and CDR2 FQNNGV. This CDR3 comprises 14 residues. With 8 bases removed from V and 1 base from J, the gap between germline ends came to 14 bases. The CDR3 sequence is CASGRAEIQETQYF. CDR3 in DNA: TGTGCCAGCGGACGGGCGGAAATCCAAGAGACCCAGTACTTC.